This T cell receptor beta chain originates from a study of OX40 agonist ivuxolimab in advanced cancers. Germline CDR1 MNHEY, CDR2 SVGAGI. The CDR3 has 13 amino acids. With V trimmed by 8 bases and J by 8 bases, 4 bases remained unmatched. Clones were sequenced by immunoSEQ multiplex PCR, and TCRdb holds only the in-frame ones, with some missing. The data contain under 100,000 clones, 80% to 90% of them singletons. The sequence derives from an adult with an advanced solid tumor such as melanoma, head and neck, liver or kidney cancer. Sample: CD4+ or CD8+ T cells sorted from blood, taken in a trial of the OX40 agonist ivuxolimab. This sequence joins TRBV6-5 and TRBJ2-1, with 12 nucleotides matching TRBD2. CDR3 coding DNA: TGTGCCAGCCTAGCGGGGGGGCGGGATGAGCAGTTCTTC. It yields the protein CASLAGGRDEQFF.